The sequence of this T cell receptor beta chain was determined in a study of T cells in Graves' hyperthyroidism and ophthalmopathy. TCR beta CDR3 regions were amplified from RNA. Initially, a first-round RT-PCR of the TCR CDR3 employed the HTBI primer set. TCRdb processed the multiplex PCR reads anew with MiXCR; each CDR3 protein has one entry. The data show approximately 870,000 distinct CDR3 sequences, roughly 40% seen once. Subjects aged 18 to 65 presented with newly diagnosed hyperthyroidism of less than 2 months' duration. The sample consisted of blood. The sequence derives from a man younger than 35 with Graves' hyperthyroidism.

For the CDR3, the DNA is TGTGCCAGCAGTGATGAGGGGGCAGGGGGGGTAGATACGCAGTATTTT. This sequence encodes CASSDEGAGGVDTQYF. The chain links TRBV2 to TRBJ2-3, with D tentatively TRBD1 or TRBD2 (7 bases each). This CDR3 has 16 amino acids. The V gene lost 3 bases and the J gene lost 5 bases, with 18 bases spanning the gap. CDR1 and CDR2 (germline): SNHLY, FYNNEI.